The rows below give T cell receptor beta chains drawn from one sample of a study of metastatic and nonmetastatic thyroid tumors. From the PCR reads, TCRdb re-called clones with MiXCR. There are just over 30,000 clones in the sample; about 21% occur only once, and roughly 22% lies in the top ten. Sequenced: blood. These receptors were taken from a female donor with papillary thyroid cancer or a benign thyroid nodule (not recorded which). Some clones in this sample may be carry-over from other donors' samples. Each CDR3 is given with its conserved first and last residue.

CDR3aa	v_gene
CASNSGEISGNTIYF	TRBV19
CASSQDGGGLHNEQFF	TRBV3-1
CASSPGQGIWSTQYF	TRBV28
CASSIQGETQYF	TRBV19
CASIRDRNAAGDTQYF	TRBV6-4
CASTGSSYNSPLHF	TRBV2
CASSDFVGTGDYGYTF	TRBV2
CASSSEGGAYEQYF	TRBV28
CASSERDRGRDGYTF	TRBV2
CASSQRTGNGYTF	TRBV6-1
CASSYGGGGGIAFF	TRBV6-5
CASRGQGRYGYTF	TRBV2
CSARNFGGPENTEAFF	TRBV20-1
CASSQSGGRARLANVLTF	TRBV4-3
CASSRGFQTDTQYF	TRBV7-8
CASRGETATNEKLFF	TRBV2
CASGFWTGINTGELFF	TRBV11-2
CSVTGTGGFYEQYF	TRBV29-1
CASSYQRGGHEQYF	TRBV6-5
CATKGGFTGSNVLTF	TRBV2
CASSLGTGNSPLHF	TRBV12-3/TRBV12-4
CASGTGGYTIYF	TRBV12-3/TRBV12-4
CASSSSGTTDTQYF	TRBV19
CSARVRLAGVNEQYF	TRBV20-1
CAISDSRGDTQYF	TRBV10-3
CSARGSGARETQYF	TRBV20-1
CASSASRGHTEAFF	TRBV25-1